This paragraph covers one T cell receptor beta chain sequence. Antigen: not known. The CDR3 is made up of 18 amino acids. Germline CDR1 reads SGHVT; CDR2 reads SQSDAQ. V was clipped by 2 bases and J by 9 bases, with 28 bases between them. Sequenced by immunoSEQ multiplex PCR; TCRdb stores in-frame clones only, minus some. The sample consists of about 15,000 clones, roughly 60% of them appearing once. These data come from a study of OX40 agonist ivuxolimab in advanced cancers. Whole-study context: Every patient in dose escalation had hepatocellular carcinoma, melanoma, renal cell or head and neck cancer. Findings and caveats of the study: CD4+ and CD8+ T cells in blood underwent clonal expansion by week 6 at 0.1 to 3.0 mg/kg.

Specimen: CD4+ or CD8+ T cells sorted from blood, collected in a trial of the OX40 agonist ivuxolimab. The receptor comes from an adult with an advanced solid tumor such as melanoma, head and neck, liver or kidney cancer. V usage is TRBV7-4 and J usage is TRBJ1-2; a weak D match, TRBD1 (6 bases). The CDR3 region has the DNA TGTGCCAGCAGCTTATCGGGAGGGGGGTCACACCCAACCAGGAGCTACACCTTC. Translating gives CASSLSGGGSHPTRSYTF.